Sequencing of this TCR beta chain was carried out in a study of identical twins. General study points: Fewer insertions characterized abundant cord blood beta clonotypes, whereas memory repertoires showed none.

A universal primer binding site was introduced by template switching. The final cDNA contained unique molecular identifiers. Via MiXCR, TCRdb re-called the 5' RACE reads, giving one row per CDR3 protein. The sample lists 1,800,000 or so distinct CDR3 sequences, around 33% occurring once. On this clonotype itself: Its antigen remains unknown.

Germline assignment: CDR1 SEHNR and CDR2 FQNEAQ (reference sequence). J was trimmed by 0 bases and V by 5 bases; bases with no gene match: 11. The CDR3 loop spans 18 amino acids. Specimen: cord blood. V usage is TRBV7-9 and J usage is TRBJ2-7, with TRBD2 matching over 12 bases. The TCR comes from a newborn girl in good health. The CDR3 bases are TGTGCCAGCAGCCCCTTGGAACTAGCGGGGGGAAGCTCCTACGAGCAGTACTTC. Its protein is CASSPLELAGGSSYEQYF.